The 18 T cell receptor beta chains presented below share a single source sample, sequenced in a study of T cells after yellow fever vaccination. One entry per CDR3 protein, called by TCRdb with MiXCR from the 5' RACE reads. The sample consists of approximately 160,000 distinct CDR3 sequences, approximately 6.2% of them appearing once. The sample was CD4+ T cells sorted from PBMCs, taken on the day of the first yellow fever vaccination. The receptors shown here come from a young man who received the YFV17D yellow fever vaccine.

This clonotype was seen ten or more times. The V and J genes are TRBV12-3 or TRBV12-4 and TRBJ1-3; no definite D call. The V gene lost 6 bases and the J gene lost 0 bases, with 9 bases spanning the gap. This CDR3 has 14 amino acids. The CDR3 reads CASSRRSSGNTIYF. The DNA of the CDR3 is TGTGCCAGCAGCAGGAGGTCCTCTGGAAACACCATATATTTT.

Ten or more counts support this clonotype. This sequence joins TRBV6-5 and TRBJ1-1; a possible D gene is TRBD1 (5 bases). This CDR3 comprises 15 residues. Germline assignment: CDR1 MNHEY and CDR2 SVGAGI. The germline V and J ends were trimmed by 2 bases and 4 bases, with 14 bases remaining between them. The CDR3 DNA sequence: TGTGCCAGCAGTTACCGACTCGGGGGGGTCACTGAAGCTTTCTTT. Translating gives CASSYRLGGVTEAFF.

This clonotype was counted between two and nine times. The rearrangement uses TRBV7-2 and TRBJ1-5; perhaps TRBD1 as D (5 bases). This CDR3 comprises 15 residues. Germline loops: CDR1 SGHTA, CDR2 FQGNSA. V lost 5 bases and J 3 bases, leaving 14 bases between the germline ends. CDR3 coding DNA: TGTGCCAGCAGCCCATGGGACCTACCCAATCAGCCCCAGCATTTT. Its protein is CASSPWDLPNQPQHF. The complete variable domain, with remaining parts taken from reference TRBV7-2 and TRBJ1-5, reads GAGVSQSPSNKVTEKGKDVELRCDPISGHTALYWYRQSLGQGLEFLIYFQGNSAPDKSGLPSDRFSAERTGGSVSTLTIQRTQQEDSAVYLCASSPWDLPNQPQHFGDGTRLSIL.

At least ten counts were recorded for this clonotype. The rearrangement joins TRBV6-5 to TRBJ2-2; a weak D match, TRBD1 (6 bases). Deletions cut 2 bases from V and 6 bases from J, with 10 bases between. The CDR3 covers 14 residues. Germline values: CDR1 MNHEY, CDR2 SVGAGI. This CDR3 reads CASSYTHRAGELFF. CDR3 DNA: TGTGCCAGCAGTTACACCCACAGGGCCGGGGAGCTGTTTTTT.

This clonotype was seen many times. V and J are TRBV24-1 and TRBJ2-7; TRBD2 is a possible D gene (5 bases). V was cut by 0 bases and J by 2 bases, with 10 bases left in between. This CDR3 comprises 15 residues. Germline V gene lookup returns CDR1 KGHDR and CDR2 SFDVKD. This chain's CDR3 is CATSDLQTGTYEQYV. Here the CDR3 DNA reads TGTGCCACCAGTGATTTGCAGACGGGGACCTACGAGCAGTACGTC.

This clonotype was counted at least ten times. The chain has TRBV28 and TRBJ2-7; D might be TRBD1 or TRBD2, each matching 7 bases. The CDR3 is 16 amino acids. Trimming stripped 5 bases from V and 0 bases from J, with 17 bases between. CDR1 MDHEN and CDR2 SYDVKM come from the germline V gene. CDR3 nucleotides: TGTGCCAGCAGTCCAGGGGGGGGGGACGGCTCCTACGAGCAGTACGTC. Protein: CASSPGGGDGSYEQYV.

This clonotype was found many times. The genes are TRBV5-6 and TRBJ2-3; weak D call: TRBD1 (7 bases). CDR3 size: 14 residues. Germline V CDR1 and CDR2: SGHDT, YYEEEE. Trimming removed 4 bases at V and 8 bases at J, with 17 bases between. Written as DNA, the CDR3 is TGTGCCAGCAGCCTCGGAGGGGGCTACGCTACGCAGTATTTT. Amino acids: CASSLGGGYATQYF.

This clonotype occurred many times. V usage is TRBV28 and J usage is TRBJ1-1, with 8 bases fitting TRBD1. The junction had 11 bases not matched to a gene; V was cut back by 8 bases and J by 6 bases. Germline CDR1 is MDHEN and CDR2 is SYDVKM. The CDR3 has 14 residues. The CDR3 loop reads CASPPRTGRAEAFF. The DNA of the CDR3 is TGTGCCAGCCCTCCCCGGACAGGGCGAGCTGAAGCTTTCTTT. Filled out from reference TRBV28 and TRBJ1-1, the complete variable domain reads DVKVTQSSRYLVKRTGEKVFLECVQDMDHENMFWYRQDPGLGLRLIYFSYDVKMKEKGDIPEGYSVSREKKERFSLILESASTNQTSMYLCASPPRTGRAEAFFGQGTRLTVV.

This clonotype was seen many times. V is TRBV20-1 and J is TRBJ1-1, with D possibly TRBD1 on 5 matching bases. This CDR3 is built from 13 residues. Between the trimmed V and J ends, which lost 1 base and 6 bases, there was a span of 12 bases. The germline V gene has CDR1 DFQATT and CDR2 SNEGSKA (reference sequence). The CDR3 nucleotides read TGCAGTGCTAGAGGGTGGGGCTGGGCTGAAGCTTTCTTT. Protein: CSARGWGWAEAFF.

The rearrangement joins TRBV7-2 to TRBJ2-7; 9 nucleotides agree with TRBD1. Unmatched junction bases numbered 12, after V lost 5 bases and J lost 4 bases. This CDR3 comprises 16 residues. In germline, CDR1 is SGHTA, CDR2 FQGNSA. Here the CDR3 reads CASSGRRGTGWYEQYF. The CDR3 DNA sequence: TGTGCCAGCAGCGGAAGAAGGGGGACAGGGTGGTACGAGCAGTACTTC.

This clonotype was seen more than once but under ten times. The rearrangement uses TRBV18 and TRBJ1-1; 7 bases align to TRBD1. With 5 bases clipped from V and 5 bases from J, the junction kept 8 bases outside the gene matches. CDR3 size: 14 residues. Germline CDR1 and CDR2: KGHSH and LQKENI. The CDR3 is CASSEGTESTEAFF. The DNA for the CDR3 is TGTGCCAGCTCAGAAGGGACAGAGAGTACTGAAGCTTTCTTT.

The chain joins TRBV12-3 or TRBV12-4 to TRBJ1-5, with 8 bases lining up with TRBD1. V lost 5 bases to trimming and J lost 1 base; unmatched junction nucleotides: 7. This CDR3 contains 16 residues. CDR3 region: CASSLQGAGSNQPQHF. In nucleotides, the CDR3 is TGTGCCAGCAGTCTTCAGGGGGCAGGGAGCAATCAGCCCCAGCATTTT.

This clonotype has just a few counts. A much larger clone sits a single nucleotide away, making a read error possible. The chain combines TRBV6-5 with TRBJ2-5; D remains unclear. The CDR3 runs to 15 residues. Germline V gene data show CDR1 as MNHEY and CDR2 as SVGAGI. CDR3 sequence: CASSLAATYHETQYF. DNA for the CDR3: TGTGCCAGCAGTTTGGCTGCGACGTACCATGAGACCCAGTACTTC.

This clonotype appeared many times. The CDR3 DNA reads TGCAGTGCTAGATTGGGGGATACTGAAGCTTTCTTT. Amino acid sequence: CSARLGDTEAFF. The chain employs TRBV20-1 and TRBJ1-1, with D tentatively TRBD1 (5 bases). The CDR3 has 12 amino acids. The germline V gene has CDR1 DFQATT and CDR2 SNEGSKA (reference sequence). Between the trimmed V and J ends, which lost 2 bases and 5 bases, there was a span of 9 bases.

This clonotype was recorded at least ten times. The chain couples TRBV10-3 to TRBJ1-1, with TRBD1 as a possible D gene (5 bases). The V gene's germline CDR1 is ENHRY and CDR2 SYGVKD. The CDR3 has 12 amino acids. Trimming removed 5 bases at V and 3 bases at J, with 7 bases between. CDR3 amino acids: CAISLGDTEAFF. CDR3 in DNA: TGTGCCATCAGTCTAGGGGACACTGAAGCTTTCTTT.

This clonotype was observed at least ten times. The V gene is TRBV2, the J gene TRBJ1-5; D not resolved. Trimming stripped 7 bases from V and 2 bases from J, with 9 bases between. Germline lookup yields CDR1 SNHLY and CDR2 FYNNEI. The CDR3 sequence is 13 residues long. CDR3 loop: CASNDFGNQPQHF. CDR3 in DNA: TGTGCCAGCAATGATTTTGGCAATCAGCCCCAGCATTTT.

This clonotype was counted at least ten times. V is TRBV5-1 and J is TRBJ2-3, with D tentatively TRBD1 or TRBD2 (6 bases each). This CDR3 contains 14 residues. Germline assignment: CDR1 SGHRS and CDR2 YFSETQ. Trimming cost V 5 bases and J 5 bases, with 15 bases left between them. Here the CDR3 reads CASRLSGARDTQYF. The CDR3 bases are TGCGCCAGCAGACTCTCGGGGGCGAGAGATACGCAGTATTTT.

This clonotype was observed many times. The gene calls are TRBV7-9 and TRBJ2-2; weak D call: TRBD2 (7 bases). The CDR3 has 16 amino acids. Trimming left V 1 base short and J 5 bases short, with 14 bases between. Germline V gene data show CDR1 as SEHNR and CDR2 as FQNEAQ (reference sequence). The CDR3 sequence: CASSLVLAGATGELFF. In nucleotides, the CDR3 is TGTGCCAGCAGCTTAGTCTTGGCGGGGGCGACCGGGGAGCTGTTTTTT.